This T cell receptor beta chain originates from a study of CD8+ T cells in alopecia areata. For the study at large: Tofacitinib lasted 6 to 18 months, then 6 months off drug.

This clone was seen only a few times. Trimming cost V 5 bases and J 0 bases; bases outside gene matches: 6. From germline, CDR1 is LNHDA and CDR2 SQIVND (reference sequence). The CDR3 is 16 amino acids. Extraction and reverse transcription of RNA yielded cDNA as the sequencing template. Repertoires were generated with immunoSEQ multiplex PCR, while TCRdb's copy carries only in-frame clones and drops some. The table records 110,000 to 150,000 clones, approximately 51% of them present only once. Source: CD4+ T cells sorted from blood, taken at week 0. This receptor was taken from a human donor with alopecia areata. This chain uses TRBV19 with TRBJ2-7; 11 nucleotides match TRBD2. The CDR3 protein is CASSFGTSGLSYEQYF. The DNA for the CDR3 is TGTGCCAGTAGTTTCGGGACTAGCGGACTCTCCTACGAGCAGTACTTC.